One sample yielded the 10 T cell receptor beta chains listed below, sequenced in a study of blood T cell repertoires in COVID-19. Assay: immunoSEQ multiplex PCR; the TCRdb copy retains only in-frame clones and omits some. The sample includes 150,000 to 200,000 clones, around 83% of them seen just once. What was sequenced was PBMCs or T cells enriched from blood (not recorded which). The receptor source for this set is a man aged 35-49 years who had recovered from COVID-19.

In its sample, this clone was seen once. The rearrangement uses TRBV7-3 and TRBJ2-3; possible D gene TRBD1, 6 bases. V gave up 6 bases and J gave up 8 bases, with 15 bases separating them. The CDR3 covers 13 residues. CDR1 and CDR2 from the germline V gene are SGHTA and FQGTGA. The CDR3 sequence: CASRGASSGTQYF. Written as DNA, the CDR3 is TGTGCCAGCAGGGGGGCGAGTTCTGGTACGCAGTATTTT.

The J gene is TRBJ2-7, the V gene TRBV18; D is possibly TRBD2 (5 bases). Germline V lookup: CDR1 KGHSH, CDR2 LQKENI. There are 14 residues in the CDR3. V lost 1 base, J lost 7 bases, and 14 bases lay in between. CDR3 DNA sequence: TGTGCCAGCTCACCACGTGTGGCGCCGGGGGAGCAGTACTTC. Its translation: CASSPRVAPGEQYF.

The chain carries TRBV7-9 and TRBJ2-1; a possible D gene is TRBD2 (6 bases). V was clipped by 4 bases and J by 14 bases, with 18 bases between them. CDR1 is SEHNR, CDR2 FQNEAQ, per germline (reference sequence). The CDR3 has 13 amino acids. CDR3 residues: CASSSEGLMVKFF. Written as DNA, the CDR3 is TGTGCCAGCAGCTCCGAGGGACTTATGGTAAAGTTCTTC.

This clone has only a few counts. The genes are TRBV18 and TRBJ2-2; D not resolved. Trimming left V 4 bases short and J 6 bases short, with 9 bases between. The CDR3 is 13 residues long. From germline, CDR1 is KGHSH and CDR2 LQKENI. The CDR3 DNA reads TGTGCCAGCTCACGAGAGCACTCCGGGGAGCTGTTTTTT. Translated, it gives CASSREHSGELFF.

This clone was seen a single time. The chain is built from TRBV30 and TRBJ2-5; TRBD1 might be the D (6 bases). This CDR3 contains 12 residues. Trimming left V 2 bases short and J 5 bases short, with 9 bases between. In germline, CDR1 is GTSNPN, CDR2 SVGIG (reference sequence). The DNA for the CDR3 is TGTGCCTGGAGTTTCGACAGGGAGACCCAGTACTTC. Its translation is CAWSFDRETQYF. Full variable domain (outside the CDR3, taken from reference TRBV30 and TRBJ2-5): SQTIHQWPATLVQPVGSPLSLECTVEGTSNPNLYWYRQAAGRGLQLLFYSVGIGQISSEVPQNLSASRPQDRQFILSSKKLLLSDSGFYLCAWSFDRETQYFGPGTRLLVL.

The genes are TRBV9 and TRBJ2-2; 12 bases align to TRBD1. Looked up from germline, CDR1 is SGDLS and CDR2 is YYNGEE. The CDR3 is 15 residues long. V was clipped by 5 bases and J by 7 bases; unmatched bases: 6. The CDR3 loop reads CASSGDRGRNGELFF. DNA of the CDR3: TGTGCCAGCAGTGGGGACAGGGGGCGCAACGGGGAGCTGTTTTTT.

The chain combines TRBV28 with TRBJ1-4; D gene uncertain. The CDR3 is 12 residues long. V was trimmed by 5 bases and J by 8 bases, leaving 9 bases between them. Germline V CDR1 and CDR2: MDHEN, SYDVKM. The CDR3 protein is CASSALLEKLFF. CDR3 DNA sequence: TGTGCCAGCAGTGCGCTCTTAGAAAAACTGTTTTTT. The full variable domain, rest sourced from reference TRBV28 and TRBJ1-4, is DVKVTQSSRYLVKRTGEKVFLECVQDMDHENMFWYRQDPGLGLRLIYFSYDVKMKEKGDIPEGYSVSREKKERFSLILESASTNQTSMYLCASSALLEKLFFGSGTQLSVL.

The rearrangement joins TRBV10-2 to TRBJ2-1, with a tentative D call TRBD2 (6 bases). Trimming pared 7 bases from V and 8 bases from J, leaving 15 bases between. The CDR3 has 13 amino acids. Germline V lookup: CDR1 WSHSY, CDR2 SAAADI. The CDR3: CASTRDPPDEQFF. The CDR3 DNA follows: TGCGCCAGCACGCGGGACCCCCCGGATGAGCAGTTCTTC.

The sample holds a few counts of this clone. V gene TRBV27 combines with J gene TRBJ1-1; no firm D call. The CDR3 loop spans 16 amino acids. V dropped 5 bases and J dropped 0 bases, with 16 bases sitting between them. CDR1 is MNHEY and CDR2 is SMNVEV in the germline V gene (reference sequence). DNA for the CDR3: TGTGCCAGCAGTCCCCAGGAGGCCTTTATGAACACTGAAGCTTTCTTT. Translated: CASSPQEAFMNTEAFF.

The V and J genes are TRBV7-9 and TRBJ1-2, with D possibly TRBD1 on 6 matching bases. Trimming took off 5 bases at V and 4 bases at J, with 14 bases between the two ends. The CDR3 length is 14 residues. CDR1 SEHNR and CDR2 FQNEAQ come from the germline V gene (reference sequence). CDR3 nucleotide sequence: TGTGCCAGCAGCGACATGACAGGCGCCTATGGCTACACCTTC. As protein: CASSDMTGAYGYTF.